These T cell receptor beta chains were read from a single sample in a study of shared clonotypes between healthy human individuals. Assay used: immunoSEQ multiplex PCR; TCRdb lists only in-frame clones, some missing. The sample carries approximately 2,300,000 clones, 80% to 95% recorded once. Sequencing was done on a sample of naive CD4+ T cells from PBMCs. The receptors stem from a man younger than 35 in good health. Some clones in this sample may be carry-over from other donors' samples. Each CDR3 is given with its conserved first and last residue. D genes are given only for firm matches. A row's size may be missing; if present it is once, few, many or a size class.

TGTGCCAGTAGTATACGGACAGACAATCAGCCCCAGCATTTT CASSIRTDNQPQHF . TRBJ1-5 TRBV19 .
TGTGCCAGCAGTGAATCTGGCGGGATGTGGGCTTTCTTT CASSESGGMWAFF . TRBJ1-1 TRBV2 .
TGTGCCAGCAGTTTTCATACCCGGGACAGGGGAACAGATACGCAGTATTTT CASSFHTRDRGTDTQYF TRBD1 TRBJ2-3 TRBV28 .
TGTGCCAGCAGTTTGAGCGGGCCGCAGCAGTTCTTC CASSLSGPQQFF . TRBJ2-1 TRBV28 .
TGTGCCAGCAGCTTGGGACCGAGTGAGACCCAGTACTTC CASSLGPSETQYF . TRBJ2-5 TRBV5-5 .
TGTGCCAGCAGTTACGACGGGGAAAAACTGTTTTTT CASSYDGEKLFF . TRBJ1-4 TRBV6-6 .
TGTGCCAGCTCACTTAGCGGTTTATCCTACTCTGGGGCCAACGTCCTGACTTTC CASSLSGLSYSGANVLTF . TRBJ2-6 TRBV18 .
TGTGCCAGCAGCGTACAGGGGGGTCCCTACAATGAGCAGTTCTTC CASSVQGGPYNEQFF . TRBJ2-1 TRBV9 .
TGTGCCAGTAGTATAGATCGGGCTAGCGGAGTCCGGGCCTACGAGCAGTACTTC CASSIDRASGVRAYEQYF TRBD2 TRBJ2-7 TRBV19 .
TGTGCCAGCACCCCCTCCTCGAGGGCCGTCACTGAAGCTTTCTTT CASTPSSRAVTEAFF . TRBJ1-1 TRBV11-2 .
TGCGCCAGCAGCCTTGGTATAGGGGGCGCCCGTTACGAGCAGTACTTC CASSLGIGGARYEQYF TRBD1 TRBJ2-7 TRBV5-1 once
TGTGCCAGCAGTGATGGCAACCAGTTCTTC CASSDGNQFF . TRBJ2-1 TRBV6-4 .
TGTGCCAGCATCTCGACAGGGGGAGGAAACACCATATATTTT CASISTGGGNTIYF TRBD1 TRBJ1-3 TRBV6-1 .
TGTGCCAGCAGTCAAAGACAGATGGGTAATGAAAAACTGTTTTTT CASSQRQMGNEKLFF . TRBJ1-4 TRBV25-1 .